This passage covers 30 T cell receptor beta chains from one sample sequenced in a study of OX40 agonist ivuxolimab in advanced cancers. Clones were sequenced by immunoSEQ multiplex PCR, and TCRdb holds only the in-frame ones, with some missing. The table includes 65,000 to 80,000 clones, roughly 90% detected once. The sequenced sample was CD4+ or CD8+ T cells sorted from blood, obtained in a trial of the OX40 agonist ivuxolimab. These receptors came from an adult with an advanced solid tumor such as melanoma, head and neck, liver or kidney cancer.

J is TRBJ2-5 and V is TRBV7-2, with 8 bases that match TRBD2. The J segment lost 3 bases and the V segment lost 1 base, leaving 4 bases of the junction unmatched. Germline-derived CDR1 and CDR2 are SGHTA and FQGNSA. This CDR3 spans 15 amino acids. The CDR3 DNA is TGTGCCAGCAGCTTAGAGGTACTAGCGGAAGAGACCCAGTACTTC. Protein: CASSLEVLAEETQYF. Together with reference TRBV7-2 and TRBJ2-5, the CDR3 gives the full variable domain: GAGVSQSPSNKVTEKGKDVELRCDPISGHTALYWYRQSLGQGLEFLIYFQGNSAPDKSGLPSDRFSAERTGGSVSTLTIQRTQQEDSAVYLCASSLEVLAEETQYFGPGTRLLVL.

The V gene is TRBV7-2, the J gene TRBJ2-3; no clear D. This CDR3 is built from 13 residues. Trimming cost V 5 bases and J 2 bases, with 8 bases left between them. The germline V gene has CDR1 SGHTA and CDR2 FQGNSA. CDR3 protein: CASSARPTDTQYF. The CDR3 DNA reads TGTGCCAGCAGCGCACGCCCCACAGATACGCAGTATTTT.

This clone appeared once. The V gene is TRBV4-1, the J gene TRBJ2-3, with 13 bases identical to TRBD2. Germline loops: CDR1 MGHRA, CDR2 YSYEKL. V lost 2 bases to trimming and J lost 2 bases; unmatched junction nucleotides: 4. The length of the CDR3 is 17 residues. CDR3 region: CASSQRGLAGNTDTQYF. The CDR3 DNA sequence: TGCGCCAGCAGCCAAAGGGGACTAGCGGGGAACACAGATACGCAGTATTTT.

This rearrangement joins TRBV5-1 to TRBJ2-5, with TRBD1 matching 9 bases. The germline gives CDR1 SGHRS, CDR2 YFSETQ. The CDR3 sequence is 16 residues long. Losses at the gene ends were 2 bases for V and 5 bases for J; bases not matched to a gene: 10. CDR3 amino acids: CASSFGQGTAQETQYF. The CDR3 nucleotides read TGCGCCAGCAGCTTCGGACAGGGGACTGCTCAGGAGACCCAGTACTTC.

The chain joins TRBV6-6 to TRBJ2-2; 8 bases match TRBD2. The trim removed 7 bases at V and 5 bases at J, leaving 12 bases unmatched. Germline V lookup: CDR1 MNHNY, CDR2 SVGAGI (reference sequence). This CDR3 region has 16 residues. The DNA for the CDR3 is TGTGCCAGCACCCCGGGGGGACTAGTGACGACCGGGGAGCTGTTTTTT. It translates to CASTPGGLVTTGELFF.

V and J are TRBV9 and TRBJ1-6; D remains ambiguous. The V and J ends lost 4 bases and 7 bases respectively, with 9 bases between them. The CDR3 is 13 residues long. Looked up from germline, CDR1 is SGDLS and CDR2 is YYNGEE. DNA for the CDR3: TGTGCCAGCAGCCAAGACCCGAATTCACCCCTCCACTTT. Translation gives CASSQDPNSPLHF.

This chain uses TRBV4-2 with TRBJ2-3, with D unclear. Germline CDR1 reads LGHNA; CDR2 reads YNFKEQ. The CDR3 totals 15 residues. Deletions cut 1 base from V and 2 bases from J, with 10 bases between. CDR3: CASSQGILATDTQYF. The CDR3 nucleotides read TGTGCCAGCAGCCAAGGGATCCTGGCCACAGATACGCAGTATTTT.

The table lists this clone with a count of one. The rearrangement links TRBV29-1 to TRBJ1-4; D might be TRBD1 (5 bases). CDR3 length: 13 amino acids. V lost 4 bases and J 6 bases, leaving 12 bases between the germline ends. Germline loops: CDR1 SQVTM, CDR2 ANQGSEA. The CDR3 sequence: CSVVSQGDEKLFF. DNA of the CDR3: TGCAGCGTTGTGTCGCAGGGTGATGAAAAACTGTTTTTT.

This chain connects TRBV25-1 to TRBJ2-1; D perhaps matches TRBD2 (5 bases). V shed 0 bases and J shed 6 bases, with 15 bases lying between them. Germline V gene sequence: CDR1 MGHDK, CDR2 SYGVNS. The CDR3 length is 16 residues. CDR3 residues: CASSEYIPGWVNEQFF. The CDR3 nucleotides read TGTGCCAGCAGTGAATATATCCCGGGGTGGGTCAATGAGCAGTTCTTC.

V and J are TRBV18 and TRBJ2-1, with 7 bases lining up with TRBD2. After removal of 2 bases from V and 2 bases from J, the junction contained 3 bases not matched to a gene. There are 15 residues in the CDR3. Germline V CDR1 and CDR2: KGHSH, LQKENI. CDR3 protein: CASSPRRGTYNEQFF. CDR3 DNA: TGTGCCAGCTCACCAAGGCGGGGGACCTACAATGAGCAGTTCTTC.

On this clone itself: A read error may produce the germline difference seen at one junction end. The rearrangement links TRBV19 to TRBJ2-2; 10 bases align to TRBD1. Germline V CDR1 and CDR2: LNHDA, SQIVND (reference sequence). There are 13 residues in the CDR3. The CDR3 protein is CRLGQGNSGELFF. CDR3 nucleotide sequence: TGTCGCCTGGGACAGGGGAACTCCGGGGAGCTGTTTTTT.

The V and J genes are TRBV6-5 and TRBJ1-1, with 10 positions matching TRBD1. This CDR3 contains 14 residues. Germline lookup yields CDR1 MNHEY and CDR2 SVGAGI. The junction had 10 bases not matched to a gene; V was cut back by 10 bases and J by 5 bases. The CDR3 sequence: CAIRQGQGRTEAFF. CDR3 bases: TGTGCCATCAGGCAGGGACAGGGGAGGACTGAAGCTTTCTTT.

CDR3 region: CASSLGGRAQTRTDTQYF. The CDR3 nucleotides read TGTGCCAGCAGCTTAGGGGGGAGGGCCCAGACACGCACAGATACGCAGTATTTT. The rearrangement links TRBV7-9 to TRBJ2-3, with TRBD2 matching 7 bases. Per germline, CDR1 SEHNR and CDR2 FQNEAQ (reference sequence). Losses at the gene ends were 1 base for V and 1 base for J; bases not matched to a gene: 11. This CDR3 comprises 18 residues.

The chain carries TRBV19 and TRBJ2-7, with D hard to call. The V end lost 7 bases, the J end lost 2 bases, and 18 bases lay between the germline ends. This CDR3 spans 15 amino acids. Germline assignment: CDR1 LNHDA and CDR2 SQIVND (reference sequence). The CDR3 DNA sequence: TGTGCCAGTAAACATAGACCCGGGCCCACCTACGAGCAGTACTTC. It codes for CASKHRPGPTYEQYF.

This clone was counted a single time. The rearrangement joins TRBV4-1 to TRBJ1-6; D not certain. The CDR3 sequence is 16 residues long. V lost 0 bases, J lost 2 bases, and 8 bases lay in between. Per the germline V gene, CDR1 is MGHRA and CDR2 is YSYEKL. The CDR3 DNA reads TGCGCCAGCAGCCAAGATCCGCTTACCTATAATTCACCCCTCCACTTT. Its translation: CASSQDPLTYNSPLHF.

The rearrangement joins TRBV7-9 to TRBJ1-2, with a weak D call TRBD1 (5 bases). The CDR3 totals 14 residues. Germline CDR1 is SEHNR and CDR2 is FQNEAQ (reference sequence). The V end was cut by 5 bases, the J end by 4 bases, with 14 bases between. The CDR3 DNA reads as TGTGCCAGCAGCGGGTCCGGGGGACGCTATGGCTACACCTTC. Protein sequence: CASSGSGGRYGYTF.

This chain links TRBV11-2 with TRBJ1-6; D call uncertain. Looked up from germline, CDR1 is SGHAT and CDR2 is FQNNGV. Trimming left V 5 bases short and J 10 bases short, with 6 bases between. The CDR3 runs to 11 residues. CDR3 protein: CASSLVSPLHF. Written as DNA, the CDR3 is TGTGCCAGCAGCCTCGTGTCACCCCTCCACTTT.

This clone was recorded only once. The V and J genes are TRBV11-3 and TRBJ2-1; 12 bases align to TRBD2. Germline V gene lookup returns CDR1 SGHNT and CDR2 YENEEA. This CDR3 spans 18 amino acids. J gave up 6 bases and V 5 bases, and 14 bases lay outside the gene matches. CDR3 residues: CASSPNPPTSGRSNEQFF. CDR3 sequence (DNA): TGTGCCAGCAGCCCCAACCCTCCGACTAGCGGGAGATCCAATGAGCAGTTCTTC. The entire variable domain, with the rest obtained from reference TRBV11-3 and TRBJ2-1, is as follows: EAGVVQSPRYKIIEKKQPVAFWCNPISGHNTLYWYLQNLGQGPELLIRYENEEAVDDSQLPKDRFSAERLKGVDSTLKIQPAELGDSAVYLCASSPNPPTSGRSNEQFFGPGTRLTVL.

The chain has TRBV27 and TRBJ2-6; unclear D gene. CDR1 MNHEY and CDR2 SMNVEV come from the germline V gene (reference sequence). Trimming left V 3 bases short and J 3 bases short, with 6 bases between. This CDR3 has 14 residues. The CDR3 DNA reads TGTGCCAGCAGTTTTCGCGGTGGGGCCAACGTCCTGACTTTC. This translates into CASSFRGGANVLTF.

V is TRBV27 and J is TRBJ1-5, with D tentatively TRBD1 (5 bases). The CDR3 sequence is 14 residues long. CDR1 and CDR2 (germline): MNHEY, SMNVEV (reference sequence). Trimming shortened V by 5 bases and J by 4 bases, and 12 bases separated the two germline ends. In DNA form, the CDR3 reads TGTGCCAGCAGTGTTGCCTGGACAAATCAGCCCCAGCATTTT. Protein sequence: CASSVAWTNQPQHF.

The CDR3: CASSPFISYEQYF. In nucleotides, the CDR3 is TGTGCCAGCAGTCCTTTCATTTCCTACGAGCAGTACTTC. The rearrangement links TRBV28 to TRBJ2-7; D unclear. The germline CDR1 and CDR2 sequences are MDHEN and SYDVKM. The ends were cut back, 5 bases at V and 1 base at J, with 9 bases in the middle. The CDR3 has 13 amino acids. Looking up the rest from reference TRBV28 and TRBJ2-7 gives the full variable domain: DVKVTQSSRYLVKRTGEKVFLECVQDMDHENMFWYRQDPGLGLRLIYFSYDVKMKEKGDIPEGYSVSREKKERFSLILESASTNQTSMYLCASSPFISYEQYFGPGTRLTVT.

V is TRBV27 and J is TRBJ1-1; D not resolved. The germline CDR1 and CDR2 sequences are MNHEY and SMNVEV (reference sequence). CDR3 length equals 11 residues. Trimming left V 6 bases short and J 4 bases short, with 6 bases between. CDR3 sequence reads: CASRDLTEAFF. In nucleotides, the CDR3 is TGTGCCAGCAGGGATCTCACTGAAGCTTTCTTT.

The J gene is TRBJ2-7, the V gene TRBV4-1, with 8 bases matching TRBD2. Germline V CDR1 and CDR2: MGHRA, YSYEKL. Trimming at V came to 1 base and at J to 3 bases, leaving 5 bases not matched to a gene. The CDR3 covers 15 residues. The CDR3 here is CASSQGSSGGYEQYF. The CDR3 DNA reads TGCGCCAGCAGCCAAGGTAGCAGCGGGGGCTACGAGCAGTACTTC.

V is TRBV7-9 and J is TRBJ2-7; D ambiguous. V was trimmed by 3 bases and J by 0 bases, leaving 15 bases between them. CDR3 length: 16 amino acids. Germline CDR1 is SEHNR and CDR2 is FQNEAQ (reference sequence). Written as DNA, the CDR3 is TGTGCCAGCAGCTTGGCCAAGGGAATCAGCTCCTACGAGCAGTACTTC. Its protein is CASSLAKGISSYEQYF.

The chain employs TRBV9 and TRBJ1-3; the D is unclear. V was cut by 4 bases and J by 0 bases, with 14 bases left in between. Germline assignment: CDR1 SGDLS and CDR2 YYNGEE. The CDR3 has 16 amino acids. CDR3 protein: CASSPRGASSGNTIYF. In DNA form, the CDR3 reads TGTGCCAGCAGCCCCAGAGGCGCAAGCTCTGGAAACACCATATATTTT.

J is TRBJ2-2 and V is TRBV2; a possible D gene is TRBD2 (5 bases). This CDR3 spans 16 amino acids. CDR1 SNHLY and CDR2 FYNNEI come from the germline V gene. V gave up 7 bases and J gave up 2 bases, with 17 bases separating them. CDR3 amino acids: CASTAYRSGNTGELFF. The CDR3 nucleotides are TGTGCCAGCACCGCATACAGAAGCGGAAACACCGGGGAGCTGTTTTTT.

The V call is TRBV27, the J call TRBJ2-3; D is unclear. The CDR3 is made up of 14 amino acids. Germline V CDR1 and CDR2: MNHEY, SMNVEV (reference sequence). Trimming stripped 8 bases from V and 1 base from J, with 13 bases between. The CDR3 DNA reads as TGTGCCAGCTGCCTCCGGACGGGCACAGATACGCAGTATTTT. This sequence encodes CASCLRTGTDTQYF.

The chain joins TRBV4-3 to TRBJ2-5; unclear D gene. This CDR3 contains 13 residues. V dropped 9 bases and J dropped 2 bases, with 13 bases sitting between them. CDR1 is LGHNA and CDR2 is YSLEER in the germline V gene. Written as DNA, the CDR3 is TGCGCCAGACCCTTCGAACTACAAGAGACCCAGTACTTC. Its protein product is CARPFELQETQYF.

V usage is TRBV7-9 and J usage is TRBJ2-3; possibly TRBD2 for D (5 bases). Trimming removed 8 bases at V and 4 bases at J, with 13 bases between. The germline CDR1 and CDR2 sequences are SEHNR and FQNEAQ (reference sequence). The CDR3 runs 13 residues. The CDR3 nucleotides read TGTGCCAGCCTAGCAGCCGGCGCAGATACGCAGTATTTT. This gives the protein CASLAAGADTQYF.

V and J are TRBV14 and TRBJ2-1, with a weak D call TRBD2 (7 bases). Germline loops: CDR1 SGHDN, CDR2 FVKESK. The CDR3 is 15 amino acids. Trimming cost V 4 bases and J 5 bases, with 15 bases left between them. The CDR3 here is CASSPLRGGDNEQFF. The CDR3 bases are TGTGCCAGCAGCCCCCTTAGGGGGGGGGACAATGAGCAGTTCTTC.